This entry features one T cell receptor beta chain sequence. This sample stems from a study of OX40 agonist ivuxolimab in advanced cancers. Study summary: While on treatment, patients had intravenous ivuxolimab at 0.01 to 10 mg/kg every 2 weeks.

The table came from immunoSEQ multiplex PCR; TCRdb's copy has only in-frame clones and leaves some out. The sample has about 55,000 clones, approximately 90% seen once. Germline V CDR1 and CDR2: SGHKS, YYEKEE (reference sequence). The CDR3 sequence is 15 residues long. The V and J ends lost 3 bases and 2 bases respectively, with 15 bases between them. The receptor comes from an adult with an advanced solid tumor such as melanoma, head and neck, liver or kidney cancer. This chain uses TRBV5-5 with TRBJ2-7; D perhaps matches TRBD1 (6 bases). This sample comprised CD4+ or CD8+ T cells sorted from blood, obtained in a trial of the OX40 agonist ivuxolimab. The CDR3 protein is CASSYVTGTTYEQYF. The DNA of the CDR3 is TGTGCCAGCAGCTATGTAACAGGGACAACCTACGAGCAGTACTTC.